This T cell receptor (beta chain) was sequenced in a study of cytomegalovirus exposure and HLA in healthy donors. Broader study findings: The study listed 150 to 200 cytomegalovirus-associated TCR beta chains. Reports described diagnosis of cytomegalovirus status by the classifier as highly specific and sensitive. Subsequent analysis of the 120 or so validation repertoires found a tendency for first-cohort TCR clusters to co-occur.

Germline lookup yields CDR1 MNHNS and CDR2 SASEGT. The CDR3 has 14 residues. J lost 7 bases, V lost 5 bases, and 7 bases had no gene match. The protocol was immunoSEQ multiplex PCR, while the TCRdb copy is restricted to in-frame clones and leaves out a portion. Here the sample spans fewer than 200,000 clones, about 89% being singletons. In regard to this clone: The antigen is unknown.

This sequence joins TRBV6-1 and TRBJ1-4, with 7 bases lining up with TRBD1. The sequence derives from a woman between 18 and 30 years old in good health and CMV-seropositive. What was sequenced was PBMCs. DNA of the CDR3: TGTGCCAGCAGTTTTGACAGGGTCAGTGAAAAACTGTTTTTT. It specifies CASSFDRVSEKLFF.